These T cell receptor beta chains were read from a single sample in a study of blood T cell repertoires in COVID-19. TCRdb's table, derived via immunoSEQ multiplex PCR, lists solely in-frame clones and lacks some. The table records tens of thousands of clones, about 88% of them present only once. The sample consisted of peripheral blood. The receptor source for this set is a man aged 55 to 70 with acute or convalescent COVID-19. Both conserved end residues are part of each CDR3. Fields, in order: clone size, V gene, J gene, D gene, CDR3 DNA, CDR3 protein. A D gene is named only where the DNA matches it firmly. Size values are once, few and many counts, or a class for expanded clones, and some rows have none.

NA,TRBV7-9,TRBJ2-5,NA,TGTGCCAGCAGCCCAGTGGGGAGGGGGTACCAAGAGACCCAGTACTTC,CASSPVGRGYQETQYF
NA,TRBV30,TRBJ1-2,TRBD1,TGTGCCTGGTCCGGGCGAGGACAGGGGGTATCTTATGGCTACACCTTC,CAWSGRGQGVSYGYTF
NA,TRBV4-2,TRBJ2-1,TRBD2,TGTGCCAGCAGCCGGCAGTTAGGGGGACTAGCGGACCCGAATGAGCAGTTCTTC,CASSRQLGGLADPNEQFF
NA,TRBV5-1,TRBJ1-3,TRBD1,TGCGCCAGCAGCTCTACGACAGGGTCTGGAAACACCATATATTTT,CASSSTTGSGNTIYF
NA,TRBV5-1,TRBJ2-1,TRBD1,TGCGCCAGCAGCTTGAGGACAGGCACCAACAATGAGCAGTTCTTC,CASSLRTGTNNEQFF
NA,TRBV15,TRBJ1-2,NA,TGTGCCACCAGCAGAGAGGCAGGGTCTAACTATGGCTACACCTTC,CATSREAGSNYGYTF
NA,TRBV9,TRBJ2-1,TRBD2,TGTGCCAGCAGCGTAGGGACTAGCCACCTGCAATACAATGAGCAGTTCTTC,CASSVGTSHLQYNEQFF
NA,TRBV2,TRBJ2-1,TRBD2,TGTGCCAGCAGTGATCTTCGGGGGAGGGTAGCCTACAATGAGCAGTTCTTC,CASSDLRGRVAYNEQFF
NA,TRBV28,TRBJ2-3,TRBD2,TGTGCCAGCAGATCTAGCGGGGGGGCGCTTACGCAGTATTTT,CASRSSGGALTQYF
NA,TRBV5-1,TRBJ1-1,NA,TGCGCCAGCAGCTCTTCCGAAGGGAAACGGGGTGGGGCTTTCTTT,CASSSSEGKRGGAFF
NA,TRBV18,TRBJ2-7,TRBD2,TGTGCCAGCTCACCAGTCTCGGGACGGGGGGTTCGGTACGAGCAGTACTTC,CASSPVSGRGVRYEQYF
NA,TRBV5-1,TRBJ2-7,NA,TGCGCCAGCAGCTTGGCCAGGCAGATCACCTACGAGCAGTACTTC,CASSLARQITYEQYF
NA,TRBV5-4,TRBJ1-1,NA,TGTGCCAGCAGCTTGGGAGGGTTAGAAGCTTTCTTT,CASSLGGLEAFF
NA,TRBV7-3,TRBJ2-3,TRBD2,TGTGCCAGCAGCTTAAGGGAGGGGGATACGCAGTATTTT,CASSLREGDTQYF
NA,TRBV7-2,TRBJ1-5,TRBD1,TGTGCCAGCAGCTTAGGACAGGGGGCGGTAGCCCAGCATTTT,CASSLGQGAVAQHF
few,TRBV5-1,TRBJ2-7,TRBD1,TGCGCCAGCAGCTCCCGGGACAGGGGGTACGAGCAGTACTTC,CASSSRDRGYEQYF
NA,TRBV6-5,TRBJ2-7,TRBD1,TGTGCCAGCAGTTACACCGGGACAGGGGTCTACGAGCAGTACTTC,CASSYTGTGVYEQYF
NA,TRBV30,TRBJ2-3,NA,TGTGCCTCCCGGGGGAAGGATACGCAGTATTTT,CASRGKDTQYF
few,TRBV5-8,TRBJ1-6,TRBD1,TGTGCCAGCAGCTGGGGGACAGAGAATTCACCCCTCCACTTT,CASSWGTENSPLHF
NA,TRBV6-5,TRBJ1-1,TRBD1,TGTGCCAGCAGGATACAGGGGGCGTTGAACACTGAAGCTTTCTTT,CASRIQGALNTEAFF
NA,TRBV24-1,TRBJ2-1,NA,TGTGCCACCAGTGGCTCCGGGGAGCCCCGTCTTCTAGCAGGCCGCGGCGAGCAGTTCTTC,CATSGSGEPRLLAGRGEQFF
once,TRBV30,TRBJ1-5,TRBD1,TGTGCCTGGAGTAGAGACAGGGTGGGCGATAGCAATCAGCCCCAGCATTTT,CAWSRDRVGDSNQPQHF
NA,TRBV14,TRBJ2-3,TRBD2,TGTGCCAGCAGCCGGGGGACTAGCGGGGTATCTTTGGCAGATACGCAGTATTTT,CASSRGTSGVSLADTQYF
NA,TRBV3-1/TRBV3-2,TRBJ2-1,TRBD2,TGTGCCAGCAGCCAAGATCGGTCAAGGGCTAGCGGGAGGGTAAATGAGCAGTTCTTC,CASSQDRSRASGRVNEQFF
NA,TRBV6-5,TRBJ1-2,NA,TGTGCCAGCAGCCGCGTTTCGGTGACTAACTATGGCTACACCTTC,CASSRVSVTNYGYTF
NA,TRBV12-2,TRBJ2-7,NA,TGTGCAAGTCGCTTAGGAATCGGTTCCTACGAGCAGTACTTC,CASRLGIGSYEQYF
NA,TRBV3-1/TRBV3-2,TRBJ2-5,NA,TGTGCCAGCAGCCAAGGGATCCTGCCGGGAAGCCAAGAGACCCAGTACTTC,CASSQGILPGSQETQYF
NA,TRBV5-1,TRBJ1-6,NA,TGCGCCAGCAGCTTGGAGGGGCAGGGGAATTCACCCCTCCACTTT,CASSLEGQGNSPLHF
NA,TRBV13,TRBJ2-7,NA,TGTGCCAGCAGCGCCCGCGGGGAAAACTACGAGCAGTACTTC,CASSARGENYEQYF
few,TRBV2,TRBJ2-7,NA,TGTGCCCGCACGGGATTTCTCTACGAGCAGTACTTC,CARTGFLYEQYF
NA,TRBV7-9,TRBJ1-6,NA,TGTGCCAGCAGCCCGGACAGCTCCTATAATTCACCCCTCCACTTT,CASSPDSSYNSPLHF